This T cell receptor beta chain is from a study of T-cell reconstitution after alpha-beta-depleted transplantation in children. Unique molecular identifiers were incorporated into the prepared TCRbeta library. TCRdb redid the calling of the PCR reads with MiXCR, one entry per CDR3 protein. This table has about 500,000 distinct CDR3 sequences, less than 35% appearing once. CDR3 size: 16 residues. Germline CDR1 reads SGHDN; CDR2 reads FVKESK. The V and J ends lost 6 bases and 5 bases respectively, with 22 bases between them. This material consisted of PBMCs from the stem cell graft donor, taken from the stem cell graft. The receptor was isolated from a human donor who donated a stem cell graft to a child with aplastic anemia. This chain connects TRBV14 to TRBJ2-5; D is perhaps TRBD2 (6 bases). The CDR3 sequence: CASSPVAAFLRETQYF. The CDR3 DNA reads as TGTGCCAGCAGTCCCGTAGCGGCATTCTTGAGGGAGACCCAGTACTTC.